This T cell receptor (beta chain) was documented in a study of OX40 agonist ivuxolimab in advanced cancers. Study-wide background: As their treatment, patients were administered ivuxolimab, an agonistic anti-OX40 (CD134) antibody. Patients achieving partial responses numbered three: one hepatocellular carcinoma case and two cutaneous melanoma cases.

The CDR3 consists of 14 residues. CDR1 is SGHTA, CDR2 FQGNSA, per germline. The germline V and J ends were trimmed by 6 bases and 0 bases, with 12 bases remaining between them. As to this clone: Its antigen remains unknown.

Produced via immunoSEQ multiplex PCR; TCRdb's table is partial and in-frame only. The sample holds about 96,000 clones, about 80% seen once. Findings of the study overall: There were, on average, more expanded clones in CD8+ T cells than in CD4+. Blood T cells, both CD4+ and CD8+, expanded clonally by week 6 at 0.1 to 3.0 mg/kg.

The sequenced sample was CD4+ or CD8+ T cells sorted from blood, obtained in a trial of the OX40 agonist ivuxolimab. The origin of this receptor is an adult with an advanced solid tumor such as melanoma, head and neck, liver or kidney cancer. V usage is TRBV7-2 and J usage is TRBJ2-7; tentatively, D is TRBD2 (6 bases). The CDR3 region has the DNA TGTGCCAGCAGGTCCGGGACTGCCTCCTACGAGCAGTACTTC. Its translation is CASRSGTASYEQYF.